The present entry profiles one T cell receptor (beta chain) with its context. Antigen specificity is unknown. Random hexamers were used to reverse transcribe roughly 0.45 to 1 ug of RNA. Multiplex PCR with immunoSEQ amplified the TCR beta CDR3 across 54 Vbeta and 13 Jbeta. Via MiXCR, TCRdb re-called the immunoSEQ multiplex PCR reads, giving one row per CDR3 protein. The table lists 80,000 or so distinct CDR3 sequences, around 94% of them singletons. The authors sequenced TCR beta from blood CD8+ and CD4+ T cells. The TEMRA cells underwent FACS enrichment, while the CD8+ and CD4+ T cells underwent negative isolation. The sample originates from a study of CD8 T cells in Susac syndrome. Study findings and constraints: As acknowledged by the study, its TCR sequencing and HLA analysis included a relatively small number of individuals.

This receptor was taken from a human donor in good health. The sample consisted of CD8+ T cells from PBMCs.

CDR3 amino acids: CASSIAPGQTHYEQYF. CDR3 nucleotide sequence: TGTGCCAGTAGTATAGCTCCGGGACAGACCCACTACGAGCAGTACTTC. This chain links TRBV19 with TRBJ2-7; 7 nucleotides agree with TRBD1. CDR3 length: 16 amino acids. The V gene end was trimmed by 1 base and the J gene end by 3 bases; junction bases not matched to a gene: 9. The germline V gene has CDR1 LNHDA and CDR2 SQIVND (reference sequence).